The sample holds a few counts of the clone carrying this TCR beta chain. CDR1 and CDR2 from the germline V gene are ENHRY and SYGVKD. V was clipped by 6 bases and J by 5 bases, with 14 bases between them. This CDR3 has 14 amino acids. The sample belongs to a study of PD-1 blockade in mismatch repair-deficient tumors. TCRdb's copy holds only in-frame clones and misses some; the assay was immunoSEQ multiplex PCR. The repertoire holds some 120,000 clones, with 65% to 80% as singletons. This TCR derives from an adult with mismatch repair-deficient cancer. The chain recombines TRBV10-3 with TRBJ2-1, with a weak D call TRBD2 (6 bases). Sequencing used peripheral blood, obtained about 60 weeks after starting pembrolizumab. CDR3 in DNA: TGTGCCATCAGGGAAGGGACTGGAAACAATGAGCAGTTCTTC. Translation gives CAIREGTGNNEQFF.